This is a list of T cell receptor beta chains from one sample in a study of a mutant IDH1 vaccine in newly diagnosed glioma. TCRdb keeps only in-frame clones here, not all; method: immunoSEQ multiplex PCR. The sample consists of approximately 47,000 clones, roughly 91% of them appearing once. These receptors have no identified antigens. The sequences come from PBMCs, collected from a glioma patient whose treatment included an IDH1 peptide vaccine. All receptors derive from a woman aged 40 to 50 with glioma. Each CDR3 is given with its conserved first and last residue. D genes are given only for firm matches. Some rows have no size entry. The others give once, few or many, or a class for an expanded clone.

size: .; D: TRBD2; J: TRBJ2-1; V: TRBV19; CDR3: CASSGEREGHNEQFF; DNA: TGTGCCAGTAGTGGGGAGCGGGAGGGCCATAATGAGCAGTTCTTC
size: .; D: TRBD1; J: TRBJ2-6; V: TRBV4-1; CDR3: CASSQKPGQGIAGANVLTF; DNA: TGCGCCAGCAGCCAAAAACCGGGACAGGGGATCGCTGGGGCCAACGTCCTGACTTTC
size: .; D: TRBD2; J: TRBJ2-1; V: TRBV29-1; CDR3: CSVDRAGGHEQFF; DNA: TGCAGCGTGGACCGAGCGGGAGGCCATGAGCAGTTCTTC
size: .; D: .; J: TRBJ1-2; V: TRBV14; CDR3: CASSQRQTSNGYTF; DNA: TGTGCCAGCAGCCAGCGACAGACGTCCAATGGCTACACCTTC
size: .; D: TRBD1; J: TRBJ2-7; V: TRBV5-1; CDR3: CASSLIPGQGAQEYF; DNA: TGCGCCAGCAGCTTGATACCGGGACAGGGGGCCCAGGAGTACTTC
size: once; D: .; J: TRBJ2-5; V: TRBV5-1; CDR3: CASSLGVTQYF; DNA: TGCGCCAGCAGCTTAGGTGTGACCCAGTACTTC
size: .; D: .; J: TRBJ1-4; V: TRBV11-2; CDR3: CASSLGNRDNEKLFF; DNA: TGTGCCAGCAGCTTAGGTAACAGGGATAATGAAAAACTGTTTTTT
size: .; D: .; J: TRBJ1-2; V: TRBV5-8; CDR3: CASSLVGPGGYTF; DNA: TGTGCCAGCAGCCTTGTCGGGCCTGGGGGCTACACCTTC
size: .; D: TRBD2; J: TRBJ2-1; V: TRBV6-5; CDR3: CASSYSFQTSGEQFF; DNA: TGTGCCAGCAGTTACTCGTTCCAGACTAGCGGGGAGCAGTTCTTC
size: .; D: .; J: TRBJ2-1; V: TRBV6-4; CDR3: CASSEGNGIHNEQFF; DNA: TGTGCCAGCAGTGAAGGAAACGGAATCCACAATGAGCAGTTCTTC
size: .; D: .; J: TRBJ1-2; V: TRBV19; CDR3: CASSISGVNYGYTF; DNA: TGTGCCAGTAGTATATCAGGGGTTAACTATGGCTACACCTTC
size: .; D: .; J: TRBJ1-1; V: TRBV9; CDR3: CASSVATLPGNTEAFF; DNA: TGTGCCAGCAGCGTAGCCACCCTGCCGGGGAACACTGAAGCTTTCTTT
size: .; D: .; J: TRBJ2-1; V: TRBV5-5; CDR3: CASSLPAGEDEQFF; DNA: TGTGCCAGCAGCCTACCGGCAGGGGAGGATGAGCAGTTCTTC
size: .; D: .; J: TRBJ2-7; V: TRBV6-5; CDR3: CASSYGHTYEQYF; DNA: TGTGCCAGCAGTTACGGCCATACCTACGAGCAGTACTTC
size: few; D: .; J: TRBJ2-2; V: TRBV6-1; CDR3: CASSDYDIPGGGNTGELFF; DNA: TGTGCCAGCAGTGACTACGACATCCCTGGCGGCGGGAACACCGGGGAGCTGTTTTTT
size: .; D: .; J: TRBJ2-7; V: TRBV11-3; CDR3: CASSPGTVLGEQYF; DNA: TGTGCCAGCAGCCCCGGGACGGTTCTGGGGGAGCAGTACTTC
size: .; D: .; J: TRBJ2-7; V: TRBV2; CDR3: CASSAGPPSYEQYF; DNA: TGTGCCAGCAGTGCGGGACCGCCTTCGTACGAGCAGTACTTC
size: .; D: .; J: TRBJ2-5; V: TRBV7-2; CDR3: CASSLVGSQETQYF; DNA: TGTGCCAGCAGCTTAGTCGGGAGCCAAGAGACCCAGTACTTC
size: .; D: .; J: TRBJ2-3; V: TRBV5-4; CDR3: CASSSGTDTQYF; DNA: TGTGCCAGCAGCTCCGGCACAGATACGCAGTATTTT
size: .; D: .; J: TRBJ2-3; V: TRBV7-8; CDR3: CATLGAGTDTQYF; DNA: TGTGCCACCCTAGGGGCGGGGACAGATACGCAGTATTTT
size: .; D: .; J: TRBJ2-7; V: TRBV7-2; CDR3: CASSLAQGSSAEQYF; DNA: TGTGCCAGCAGCTTGGCGCAGGGGAGCTCCGCCGAGCAGTACTTC
size: .; D: .; J: TRBJ1-1; V: TRBV7-8; CDR3: CASSLRDRRDTEAFF; DNA: TGTGCCAGCAGCTTAAGGGATCGTAGGGACACTGAAGCTTTCTTT
size: .; D: .; J: TRBJ2-7; V: TRBV2; CDR3: CASSTTGPEQYF; DNA: TGTGCCAGCAGCACGACAGGACCCGAGCAGTACTTC
size: .; D: TRBD2; J: TRBJ2-1; V: TRBV19; CDR3: CASSEPGLRGGEQFF; DNA: TGTGCCAGTAGTGAGCCGGGACTACGTGGCGGTGAGCAGTTCTTC
size: .; D: TRBD1; J: TRBJ1-4; V: TRBV5-1; CDR3: CASSLGGTGRNEKLFF; DNA: TGCGCCAGCAGCTTGGGCGGGACAGGGCGAAATGAAAAACTGTTTTTT
size: .; D: .; J: TRBJ2-1; V: TRBV5-6; CDR3: CASSLVSLRYNEQFF; DNA: TGTGCCAGCAGCTTGGTATCGCTCAGATACAATGAGCAGTTCTTC
size: .; D: TRBD1; J: TRBJ1-4; V: TRBV4-2; CDR3: CASSQDRGTANEKLFF; DNA: TGTGCCAGCAGCCAAGATCGGGGGACAGCTAATGAAAAACTGTTTTTT
size: .; D: .; J: TRBJ2-3; V: TRBV5-1; CDR3: CASSLGAGSTDTQYF; DNA: TGCGCCAGCAGCTTGGGGGCTGGTAGCACAGATACGCAGTATTTT
size: .; D: .; J: TRBJ1-2; V: TRBV5-6; CDR3: CASSPSSRGYTF; DNA: TGTGCCAGCAGCCCGTCAAGCCGAGGCTACACCTTC
size: .; D: TRBD2; J: TRBJ2-2; V: TRBV7-9; CDR3: CASSSTSGARTGELFF; DNA: TGTGCCAGCAGCTCCACTAGCGGGGCACGAACCGGGGAGCTGTTTTTT
size: .; D: .; J: TRBJ1-6; V: TRBV19; CDR3: CATSRQDSYNSPLHF; DNA: TGTGCCACGTCTAGACAGGACTCCTATAATTCACCCCTCCACTTT
size: .; D: TRBD2; J: TRBJ2-5; V: TRBV7-9; CDR3: CASSPTSGGPGETQYF; DNA: TGTGCCAGCAGCCCGACTAGCGGGGGGCCGGGAGAGACCCAGTACTTC
size: .; D: TRBD2; J: TRBJ2-1; V: TRBV7-3; CDR3: CASSFSAGGPHEQFF; DNA: TGTGCCAGCAGCTTTTCAGCGGGAGGGCCACATGAGCAGTTCTTC
size: .; D: TRBD2; J: TRBJ2-1; V: TRBV2; CDR3: CASSEYLAGVEQFF; DNA: TGTGCCAGCAGTGAATATCTAGCGGGAGTCGAGCAGTTCTTC
size: few; D: .; J: TRBJ1-4; V: TRBV25-1; CDR3: CASSESRLGQGEKLFF; DNA: TGTGCCAGCAGTGAATCGCGGTTGGGGCAAGGTGAAAAACTGTTTTTT
size: once; D: TRBD1; J: TRBJ1-4; V: TRBV5-1; CDR3: CASSPGQGRATNEKLFF; DNA: TGCGCCAGCAGCCCGGGACAGGGGCGTGCAACTAATGAAAAACTGTTTTTT
size: .; D: TRBD2; J: TRBJ2-7; V: TRBV5-1; CDR3: CASSRGLAGTYEQYF; DNA: TGCGCCAGCAGCAGAGGACTAGCGGGAACCTACGAGCAGTACTTC
size: .; D: .; J: TRBJ2-5; V: TRBV2; CDR3: CASSPSRGGPYQETQYF; DNA: TGTGCCAGCAGCCCCTCCCGAGGGGGACCGTACCAAGAGACCCAGTACTTC
size: .; D: TRBD1; J: TRBJ2-5; V: TRBV27; CDR3: CASSLGTEYQETQYF; DNA: TGTGCCAGCAGTTTAGGGACAGAGTACCAAGAGACCCAGTACTTC
size: .; D: .; J: TRBJ1-2; V: TRBV15; CDR3: CATSRAVTVDVYGYTF; DNA: TGTGCCACCAGCAGAGCAGTTACAGTCGACGTATATGGCTACACCTTC
size: .; D: TRBD2; J: TRBJ2-7; V: TRBV5-1; CDR3: CASTQARGGPSSYEQYF; DNA: TGCGCCAGCACTCAGGCCCGGGGAGGGCCTTCCTCCTACGAGCAGTACTTC